The clone carrying this T cell receptor beta chain occurred a few times. No antigen is known for it. The data were obtained in a study of T cells in localized non-small cell lung cancer. Findings and limits, study-wide: Sequencing covered just one tumor region, so heterogeneity cannot be ruled out. Adjacent lung had a median about 57 of the 100 largest tumor clones.

Sequencing used immunoSEQ multiplex PCR; TCRdb keeps in-frame clones, though not all of them. The sample lists about 26,000 clones, 75% to 90% occurring once. The germline V gene has CDR1 LNHDA and CDR2 SQIVND (reference sequence). V gave up 5 bases and J gave up 5 bases; unmatched junction bases: 8. The CDR3 spans 16 residues. V gene TRBV19 combines with J gene TRBJ2-7; 14 bases match TRBD2. Sequenced material: peripheral blood, taken before any cancer treatment. The sequence was obtained from a woman between 35 and 75 years old with stage I lung adenocarcinoma. The CDR3 bases are TGTGCCAGTAGTCCGAGGACTAGCGGGGGGACCCACGAGCAGTACTTC. Translated: CASSPRTSGGTHEQYF.